What follows are 26 T cell receptor beta chains derived from one specimen sequenced in a study of cytomegalovirus exposure and HLA in healthy donors. Primers included in the PCR were 60 Vbeta and 13 Jbeta primers. The method was immunoSEQ multiplex PCR; TCRdb's version includes in-frame clones alone and lacks a portion of them. The sample holds 72,000 or so clones; roughly 75% are singletons and the top ten take 7.4%. Sequencing was done on a sample of PBMCs. These receptors were collected from a woman in her twenties or thirties in good health and CMV-seropositive.

The J gene is TRBJ1-4, the V gene TRBV6-1; 7 bases are a match to TRBD1. The CDR3 sequence is 15 residues long. The V gene's germline CDR1 is MNHNS and CDR2 SASEGT. V trimming: 5 bases; J trimming: 7 bases; junction bases outside the gene matches: 10. The CDR3 DNA reads TGTGCCAGCAGTCCCCGGACAGGCCAGGGTGAAAAACTGTTTTTT. It specifies CASSPRTGQGEKLFF.

The chain uses TRBV6-1 and TRBJ1-2, with 8 bases that match TRBD1. This CDR3 contains 14 residues. In germline, CDR1 is MNHNS, CDR2 SASEGT. The V segment lost 5 bases and the J segment 4 bases; nucleotides outside the gene matches: 6. This CDR3 reads CASSSPDRAYGYTF. The CDR3 DNA reads as TGTGCCAGCAGTTCACCGGACAGGGCCTATGGCTACACCTTC.

The J gene is TRBJ2-3, the V gene TRBV6-6, with D perhaps TRBD2 (6 bases). The CDR3 has 16 residues. V lost 4 bases and J 5 bases, leaving 19 bases between the germline ends. Germline V CDR1 and CDR2: MNHNY, SVGAGI (reference sequence). CDR3 region: CASSSRGPSAGDTQYF. CDR3 sequence (DNA): TGTGCCAGCAGTTCCAGAGGTCCTAGCGCCGGAGATACGCAGTATTTT.

The V gene is TRBV6-5, the J gene TRBJ1-2; the match to TRBD1 covers 8 bases. The germline V gene encodes CDR1 MNHEY and CDR2 SVGAGI. This CDR3 spans 15 amino acids. Trimming at V came to 6 bases and at J to 5 bases, leaving 11 bases not matched to a gene. The CDR3 DNA is TGTGCCAGCAGCCCACTCGGACAGGGAACTTATGGCTACACCTTC. Translation gives CASSPLGQGTYGYTF.

Written as DNA, the CDR3 is TGCAGCGTTCCGGGACTAGCGGGACCCTACAATGAGCAGTTCTTC. Residues: CSVPGLAGPYNEQFF. The chain employs TRBV29-1 and TRBJ2-1; 13 nucleotides line up with TRBD2. J lost 2 bases, V lost 5 bases, and 3 bases had no gene match. The germline V gene encodes CDR1 SQVTM and CDR2 ANQGSEA. The CDR3 is made up of 15 amino acids.

The rearrangement uses TRBV30 and TRBJ1-2, with TRBD1 identical over 10 bases. CDR1 GTSNPN and CDR2 SVGIG come from the germline V gene (reference sequence). The V gene end was trimmed by 2 bases and the J gene end by 4 bases; junction bases not matched to a gene: 7. This CDR3 spans 15 amino acids. CDR3 region: CAWSRGQGYPYGYTF. The CDR3 region has the DNA TGTGCCTGGAGTAGGGGACAGGGGTATCCCTATGGCTACACCTTC.

This chain connects TRBV29-1 to TRBJ1-2, with 8 bases matching TRBD1. The CDR3 loop spans 12 amino acids. The V segment lost 5 bases and the J segment 4 bases; nucleotides outside the gene matches: 3. Germline V gene data show CDR1 as SQVTM and CDR2 as ANQGSEA. Here the CDR3 reads CSVTGGLYGYTF. The CDR3 DNA follows: TGCAGCGTTACAGGGGGGCTCTATGGCTACACCTTC.

This chain uses TRBV27 with TRBJ2-5, with 9 bases identical to TRBD1. Germline loops: CDR1 MNHEY, CDR2 SMNVEV (reference sequence). Germline trimming cut 7 bases from V and 2 bases from J; bases unmatched to any gene: 5. This CDR3 is built from 14 residues. The DNA of the CDR3 is TGTGCCAGCAAATCGACAGGGGGACAAGAGACCCAGTACTTC. It translates to CASKSTGGQETQYF.

This clone was seen only a few times. V and J are TRBV6-6 and TRBJ2-7; 9 bases fit TRBD1. CDR1 is MNHNY, CDR2 SVGAGI, per germline (reference sequence). This CDR3 is 15 amino acids long. Trimming cost V 2 bases and J 4 bases; bases outside gene matches: 6. This chain's CDR3 is CASSYDWDREYEQYF. CDR3 DNA: TGTGCCAGCAGTTACGATTGGGACAGGGAATACGAGCAGTACTTC.

The chain couples TRBV5-6 to TRBJ1-1; D perhaps matches TRBD1 (5 bases). The CDR3 is made up of 16 amino acids. The germline V gene has CDR1 SGHDT and CDR2 YYEEEE. The ends were cut back, 2 bases at V and 1 base at J, with 15 bases in the middle. The chain's CDR3 is CASSLGPTGGNTEAFF. The CDR3 DNA follows: TGTGCCAGCAGCTTAGGGCCTACGGGGGGGAACACTGAAGCTTTCTTT.

The J gene is TRBJ2-7, the V gene TRBV7-6; D is ambiguous. CDR1 and CDR2 from the germline V gene are SGHVS and FNYEAQ. The CDR3 runs 15 residues. V lost 3 bases, J lost 2 bases, and 14 bases lay in between. The CDR3 loop is CASSFRPEAAYEQYF. CDR3 nucleotide sequence: TGTGCCAGCAGCTTCCGTCCAGAGGCGGCCTACGAGCAGTACTTC.

CDR3 protein: CAINDRDGTEAFF. The CDR3, as DNA: TGTGCCATCAACGACAGGGATGGCACTGAAGCTTTCTTT. V is TRBV10-3 and J is TRBJ1-1, with TRBD1 identical over 7 bases. The J segment lost 4 bases and the V segment lost 7 bases, leaving 6 bases of the junction unmatched. The CDR3 sequence is 13 residues long. Germline loops: CDR1 ENHRY, CDR2 SYGVKD.

V usage is TRBV7-9 and J usage is TRBJ1-2; D uncertain. The CDR3 covers 13 residues. Germline V gene lookup returns CDR1 SEHNR and CDR2 FQNEAQ (reference sequence). Trimming stripped 3 bases from V and 3 bases from J, with 8 bases between. CDR3 DNA sequence: TGTGCCAGCAGCTTCTATAGTGACTATGGCTACACCTTC. Its translation is CASSFYSDYGYTF.

CDR3: CASSVSGRAKDTQYF. CDR3 coding DNA: TGTGCCAGCAGCGTAAGCGGGAGGGCCAAAGATACGCAGTATTTT. The chain recombines TRBV9 with TRBJ2-3, with 10 bases fitting TRBD2. V was pared by 1 base and J by 5 bases, with 4 bases of the junction left unmatched. The germline gives CDR1 SGDLS, CDR2 YYNGEE. The CDR3 extends over 15 amino acids.

The chain links TRBV11-1 to TRBJ2-2, with 10 positions matching TRBD1. This CDR3 region has 16 residues. J gave up 3 bases and V 2 bases, and 3 bases lay outside the gene matches. Germline CDR1 SGHAT, CDR2 FQDESV (reference sequence). DNA of the CDR3: TGTGCCAGCAGCTTAATGGGACAGGGGCACACCGGGGAGCTGTTTTTT. Encoded protein: CASSLMGQGHTGELFF. The complete variable domain, with remaining parts taken from reference TRBV11-1 and TRBJ2-2, reads EAEVAQSPRYKITEKSQAVAFWCDPISGHATLYWYRQILGQGPELLVQFQDESVVDDSQLPKDRFSAERLKGVDSTLKIQPAELGDSAMYLCASSLMGQGHTGELFFGEGSRLTVL.

This chain uses TRBV28 with TRBJ1-2; 8 bases are shared with TRBD1. Germline lookup yields CDR1 MDHEN and CDR2 SYDVKM. The trim removed 6 bases at V and 8 bases at J, leaving 5 bases unmatched. This CDR3 comprises 12 residues. Here the CDR3 DNA reads TGTGCCAGCAGCCCTACAGGGGGAGGCTACACCTTC. Amino acid sequence: CASSPTGGGYTF.

The V call is TRBV7-9, the J call TRBJ1-2; perhaps TRBD1 as D (6 bases). Germline lookup yields CDR1 SEHNR and CDR2 FQNEAQ (reference sequence). V was cut by 4 bases and J by 5 bases, with 8 bases left in between. The CDR3 is 12 amino acids. The CDR3 here is CASSSDRYGYTF. As DNA, the CDR3 is TGTGCCAGCAGCTCGGACAGATATGGCTACACCTTC.

The J gene is TRBJ2-5, the V gene TRBV18; TRBD1 agrees at 7 bases. Germline CDR1 is KGHSH and CDR2 is LQKENI. V was clipped by 3 bases and J by 5 bases; unmatched bases: 9. The CDR3 runs 15 residues. CDR3 sequence reads: CASSPTGTEKETQYF. The CDR3 DNA follows: TGTGCCAGCTCACCTACCGGGACAGAGAAGGAGACCCAGTACTTC. Full variable domain (outside the CDR3, taken from reference TRBV18 and TRBJ2-5): NAGVMQNPRHLVRRRGQEARLRCSPMKGHSHVYWYRQLPEEGLKFMVYLQKENIIDESGMPKERFSAEFPKEGPSILRIQQVVRGDSAAYFCASSPTGTEKETQYFGPGTRLLVL.

V is TRBV27 and J is TRBJ1-2, with D perhaps matching TRBD1 (5 bases). Germline CDR1 and CDR2: MNHEY and SMNVEV (reference sequence). Trimming took off 5 bases at V and 4 bases at J, with 14 bases between the two ends. CDR3 length equals 14 residues. The CDR3 DNA is TGTGCCAGCAGTCCCCTTCAGGGAATCTATGGCTACACCTTC. Translated, it gives CASSPLQGIYGYTF.

The rearrangement links TRBV6-1 to TRBJ2-7; 7 bases map to TRBD2. The CDR3 is made up of 14 amino acids. V shed 7 bases and J 1 base; nucleotides not matched to a gene: 7. CDR1 and CDR2 from the germline V gene are MNHNS and SASEGT. CDR3: CASTMREKSYEQYF. The CDR3 DNA is TGTGCCAGCACAATGCGGGAGAAGTCCTACGAGCAGTACTTC.

This clone was observed a single time. The chain employs TRBV29-1 and TRBJ1-2, with D possibly TRBD1 on 6 matching bases. This CDR3 contains 14 residues. CDR1 and CDR2 (germline): SQVTM, ANQGSEA. Between the trimmed V and J ends, which lost 1 base and 0 bases, there was a span of 9 bases. The CDR3 is CSVEAGQTNYGYTF. The DNA for the CDR3 is TGCAGCGTTGAAGCCGGACAGACTAACTATGGCTACACCTTC.

This chain joins TRBV28 and TRBJ2-2, with TRBD1 as a possible D gene (6 bases). Germline-derived CDR1 and CDR2 are MDHEN and SYDVKM. The CDR3 has 15 amino acids. Between the trimmed V and J ends, which lost 5 bases and 3 bases, there was a span of 13 bases. The CDR3 nucleotides are TGTGCCAGCAGTCGAGGGCCAGGGGACACCGGGGAGCTGTTTTTT. It yields the protein CASSRGPGDTGELFF.

This chain joins TRBV7-3 and TRBJ2-7; D remains ambiguous. The ends were cut back, 5 bases at V and 6 bases at J, with 14 bases in the middle. Germline values: CDR1 SGHTA, CDR2 FQGTGA. The CDR3 length is 13 residues. CDR3: CASSQNLGAEQYF. The CDR3 DNA sequence: TGTGCCAGCAGCCAAAATTTAGGAGCCGAGCAGTACTTC.

The rearrangement uses TRBV9 and TRBJ2-7; perhaps TRBD2 as D (6 bases). The V end was cut by 2 bases, the J end by 1 base, with 10 bases between. CDR1 and CDR2 (germline): SGDLS, YYNGEE. The CDR3 runs 14 residues. Here the CDR3 reads CASSVGGRSYEQYF. In nucleotides, the CDR3 is TGTGCCAGCAGCGTGGGGGGAAGATCCTACGAGCAGTACTTC.

The chain combines TRBV5-1 with TRBJ1-1, with D uncertain. CDR3 length: 13 residues. The V and J ends lost 0 bases and 5 bases respectively, with 8 bases between them. Germline loops: CDR1 SGHRS, CDR2 YFSETQ. CDR3 in DNA: TGCGCCAGCAGCTTGGCTGAGGGAACTGAAGCTTTCTTT. Translating gives CASSLAEGTEAFF.

There are a few counts of this clone. J is TRBJ1-4 and V is TRBV6-1, with D uncertain. The CDR3 is 14 residues long. Germline lookup yields CDR1 MNHNS and CDR2 SASEGT. V lost 2 bases, J lost 7 bases, and 11 bases lay in between. Here the CDR3 DNA reads TGTGCCAGCAGTGAACTCGGCGGGAGTGAAAAACTGTTTTTT. Its protein product is CASSELGGSEKLFF.